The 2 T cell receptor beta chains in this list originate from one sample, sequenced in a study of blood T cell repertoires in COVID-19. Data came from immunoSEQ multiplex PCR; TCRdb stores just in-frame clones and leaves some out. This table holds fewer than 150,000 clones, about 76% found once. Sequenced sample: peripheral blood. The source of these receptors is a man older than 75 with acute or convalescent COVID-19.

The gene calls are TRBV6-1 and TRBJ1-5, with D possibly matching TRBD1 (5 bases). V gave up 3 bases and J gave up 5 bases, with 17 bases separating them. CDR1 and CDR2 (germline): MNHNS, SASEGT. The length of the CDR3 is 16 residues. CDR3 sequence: CASSDTYRRGDQPQHF. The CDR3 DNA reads TGTGCCAGCAGTGACACCTACCGGCGGGGGGATCAGCCCCAGCATTTT.

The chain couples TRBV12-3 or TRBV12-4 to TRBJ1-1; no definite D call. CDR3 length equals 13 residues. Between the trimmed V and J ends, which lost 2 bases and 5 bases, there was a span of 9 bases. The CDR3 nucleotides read TGTGCCAGCAGTTTATTATCGGGAACTGAAGCTTTCTTT. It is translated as CASSLLSGTEAFF.